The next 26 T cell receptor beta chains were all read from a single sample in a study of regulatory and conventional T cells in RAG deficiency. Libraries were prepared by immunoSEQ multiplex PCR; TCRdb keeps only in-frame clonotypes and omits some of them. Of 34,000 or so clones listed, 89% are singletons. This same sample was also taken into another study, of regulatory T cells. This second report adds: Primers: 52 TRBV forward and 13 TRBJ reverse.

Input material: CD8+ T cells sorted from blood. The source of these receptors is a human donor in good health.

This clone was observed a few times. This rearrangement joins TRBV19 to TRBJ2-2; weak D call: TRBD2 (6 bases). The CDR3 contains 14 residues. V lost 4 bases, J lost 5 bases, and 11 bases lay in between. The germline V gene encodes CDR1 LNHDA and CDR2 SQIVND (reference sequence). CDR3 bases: TGTGCCAGTAGTACGGGGGTCGGTACCGGGGAGCTGTTTTTT. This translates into CASSTGVGTGELFF.

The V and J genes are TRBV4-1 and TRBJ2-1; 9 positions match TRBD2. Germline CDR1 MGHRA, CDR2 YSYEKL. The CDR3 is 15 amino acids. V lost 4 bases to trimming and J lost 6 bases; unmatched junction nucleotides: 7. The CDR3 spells CASSRGSSGSNEQFF. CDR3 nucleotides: TGCGCCAGCAGCCGCGGTAGTAGCGGGAGCAATGAGCAGTTCTTC.

The CDR3 DNA reads TGTGCCAGCAGCTTAGGGACACCGAACACCGGGGAGCTGTTTTTT. Protein sequence: CASSLGTPNTGELFF. This sequence joins TRBV7-8 and TRBJ2-2, with D possibly TRBD1 on 5 matching bases. The V end lost 1 base, the J end lost 0 bases, and 6 bases lay between the germline ends. CDR1 SGHVS and CDR2 FQNEAQ come from the germline V gene. The CDR3 is 15 residues long. Looking up the rest from reference TRBV7-8 and TRBJ2-2 gives the full variable domain: GAGVSQSPRYKVAKRGQDVALRCDPISGHVSLFWYQQALGQGPEFLTYFQNEAQLDKSGLPSDRFFAERPEGSVSTLKIQRTQQEDSAVYLCASSLGTPNTGELFFGEGSRLTVL.

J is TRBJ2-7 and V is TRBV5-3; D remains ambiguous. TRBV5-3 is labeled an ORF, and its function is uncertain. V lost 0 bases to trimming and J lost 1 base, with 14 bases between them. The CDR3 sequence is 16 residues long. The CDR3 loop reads CARSLEHRTLSYEQYF. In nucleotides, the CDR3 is TGTGCCAGAAGCTTGGAGCATAGGACCTTATCCTACGAGCAGTACTTC.

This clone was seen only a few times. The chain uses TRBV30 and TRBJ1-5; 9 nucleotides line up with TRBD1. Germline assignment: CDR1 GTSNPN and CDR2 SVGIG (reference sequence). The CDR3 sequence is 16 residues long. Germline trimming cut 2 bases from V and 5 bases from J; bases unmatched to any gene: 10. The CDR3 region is CAWSLSGTGLYQPQHF. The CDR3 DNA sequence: TGTGCCTGGAGTCTCTCCGGGACAGGGTTATATCAGCCCCAGCATTTT. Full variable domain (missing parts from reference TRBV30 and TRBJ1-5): SQTIHQWPATLVQPVGSPLSLECTVEGTSNPNLYWYRQAAGRGLQLLFYSVGIGQISSEVPQNLSASRPQDRQFILSSKKLLLSDSGFYLCAWSLSGTGLYQPQHFGDGTRLSIL.

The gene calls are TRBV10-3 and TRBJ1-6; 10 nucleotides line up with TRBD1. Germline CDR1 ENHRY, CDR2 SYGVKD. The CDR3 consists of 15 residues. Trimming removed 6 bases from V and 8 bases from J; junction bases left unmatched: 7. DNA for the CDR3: TGTGCCATCAGACCCACCGACAGGGGGCATTCACCCCTCCACTTT. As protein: CAIRPTDRGHSPLHF.

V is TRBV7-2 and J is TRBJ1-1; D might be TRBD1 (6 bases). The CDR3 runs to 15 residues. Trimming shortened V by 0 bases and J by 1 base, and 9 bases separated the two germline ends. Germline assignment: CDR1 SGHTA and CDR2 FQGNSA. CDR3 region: CASSLAQGQNTEAFF. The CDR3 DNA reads TGTGCCAGCAGCTTAGCCCAGGGACAGAACACTGAAGCTTTCTTT.

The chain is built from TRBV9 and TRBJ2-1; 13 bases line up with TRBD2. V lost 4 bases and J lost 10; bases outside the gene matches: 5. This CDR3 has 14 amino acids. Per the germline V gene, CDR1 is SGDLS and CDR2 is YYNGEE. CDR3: CASSKVGLAGEQFF. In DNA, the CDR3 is TGTGCCAGCAGCAAGGTGGGACTAGCGGGGGAGCAGTTCTTC.

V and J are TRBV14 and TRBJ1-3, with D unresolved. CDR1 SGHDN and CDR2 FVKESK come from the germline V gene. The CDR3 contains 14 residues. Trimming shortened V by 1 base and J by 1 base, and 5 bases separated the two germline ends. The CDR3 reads CASSQVESGNTIYF. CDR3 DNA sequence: TGTGCCAGCAGCCAAGTAGAGTCTGGAAACACCATATATTTT.

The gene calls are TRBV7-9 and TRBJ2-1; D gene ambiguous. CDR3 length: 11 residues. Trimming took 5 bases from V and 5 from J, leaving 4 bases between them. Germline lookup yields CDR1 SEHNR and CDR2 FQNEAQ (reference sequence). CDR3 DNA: TGTGCCAGCAGCAGCAACAATGAGCAGTTCTTC. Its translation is CASSSNNEQFF.

The CDR3 DNA reads TGTGCCAGCAGTTATATCCCACTACAGCTAGCGGGGACCGGGGAGCTGTTTTTT. It translates to CASSYIPLQLAGTGELFF. V and J are TRBV7-9 and TRBJ2-2, with 9 nucleotides matching TRBD2. In germline, CDR1 is SEHNR, CDR2 FQNEAQ (reference sequence). V lost 6 bases to trimming and J lost 5 bases; unmatched junction nucleotides: 16. This CDR3 is 18 amino acids long.

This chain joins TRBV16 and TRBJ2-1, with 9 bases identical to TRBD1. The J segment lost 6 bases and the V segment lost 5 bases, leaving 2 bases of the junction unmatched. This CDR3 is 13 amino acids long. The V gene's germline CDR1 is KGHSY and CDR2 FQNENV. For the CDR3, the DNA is TGTGCCAGCAGCTTGGGACAGGGCAATGAGCAGTTCTTC. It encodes CASSLGQGNEQFF.

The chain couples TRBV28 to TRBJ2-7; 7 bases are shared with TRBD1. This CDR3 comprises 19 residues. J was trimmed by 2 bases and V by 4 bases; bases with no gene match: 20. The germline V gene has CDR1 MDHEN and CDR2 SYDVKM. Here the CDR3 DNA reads TGTGCCAGCAGTTCCCCGTCGCCCGGGACAGTCACGGGAACCTACGAGCAGTACTTC. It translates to CASSSPSPGTVTGTYEQYF. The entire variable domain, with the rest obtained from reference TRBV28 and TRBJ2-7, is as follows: DVKVTQSSRYLVKRTGEKVFLECVQDMDHENMFWYRQDPGLGLRLIYFSYDVKMKEKGDIPEGYSVSREKKERFSLILESASTNQTSMYLCASSSPSPGTVTGTYEQYFGPGTRLTVT.

As DNA, the CDR3 is TGCGCCAGCAGCCCAACAGGGGGGTATGGCTACACCTTC. Amino acid sequence: CASSPTGGYGYTF. V is TRBV5-1 and J is TRBJ1-2; 8 bases map to TRBD1. The CDR3 length is 13 residues. V gave up 4 bases and J gave up 5 bases; unmatched junction bases: 4. Germline assignment: CDR1 SGHRS and CDR2 YFSETQ.

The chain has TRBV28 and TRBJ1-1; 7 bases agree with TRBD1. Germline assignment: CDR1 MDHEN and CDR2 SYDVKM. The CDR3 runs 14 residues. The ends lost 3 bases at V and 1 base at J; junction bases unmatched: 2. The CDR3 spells CASSLGQRNTEAFF. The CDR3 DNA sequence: TGTGCCAGCAGTTTGGGACAGAGGAACACTGAAGCTTTCTTT.

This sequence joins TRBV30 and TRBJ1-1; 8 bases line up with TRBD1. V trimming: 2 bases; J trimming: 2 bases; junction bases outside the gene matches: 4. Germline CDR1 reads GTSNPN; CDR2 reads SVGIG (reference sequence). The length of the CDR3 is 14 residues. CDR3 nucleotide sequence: TGTGCCTGGAGTCCCCAGGGGGCTAACACTGAAGCTTTCTTT. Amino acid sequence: CAWSPQGANTEAFF.

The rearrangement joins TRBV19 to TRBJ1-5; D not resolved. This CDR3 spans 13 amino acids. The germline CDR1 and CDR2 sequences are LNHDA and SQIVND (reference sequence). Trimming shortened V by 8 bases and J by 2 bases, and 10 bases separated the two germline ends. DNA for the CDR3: TGTGCCAGTTCTCAGTGGGGCAATCAGCCCCAGCATTTT. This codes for CASSQWGNQPQHF.

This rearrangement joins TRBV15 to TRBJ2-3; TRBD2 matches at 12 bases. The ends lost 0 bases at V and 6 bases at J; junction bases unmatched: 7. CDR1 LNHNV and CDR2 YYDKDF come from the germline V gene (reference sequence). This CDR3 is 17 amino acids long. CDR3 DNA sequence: TGTGCCACCAGCAGAGATCTTACTAGCGGGAGGACGGATACGCAGTATTTT. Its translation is CATSRDLTSGRTDTQYF.

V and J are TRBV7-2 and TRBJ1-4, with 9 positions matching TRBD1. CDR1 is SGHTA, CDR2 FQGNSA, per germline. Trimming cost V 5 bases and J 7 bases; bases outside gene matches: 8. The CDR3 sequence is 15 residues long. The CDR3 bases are TGTGCCAGCAGCATGGACAGGGGCGTCAGTGAAAAACTGTTTTTT. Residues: CASSMDRGVSEKLFF.

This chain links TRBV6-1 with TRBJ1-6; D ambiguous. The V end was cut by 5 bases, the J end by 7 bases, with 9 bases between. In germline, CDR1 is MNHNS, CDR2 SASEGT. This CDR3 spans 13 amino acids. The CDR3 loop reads CASSIKANSPLHF. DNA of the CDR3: TGTGCCAGCAGTATAAAGGCCAATTCACCCCTCCACTTT.

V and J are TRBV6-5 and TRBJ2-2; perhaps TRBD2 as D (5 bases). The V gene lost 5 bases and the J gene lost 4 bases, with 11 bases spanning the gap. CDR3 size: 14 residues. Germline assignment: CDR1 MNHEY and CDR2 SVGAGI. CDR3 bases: TGTGCCAGCAGTCCCCGGACTGTCACCGGGGAGCTGTTTTTT. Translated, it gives CASSPRTVTGELFF.

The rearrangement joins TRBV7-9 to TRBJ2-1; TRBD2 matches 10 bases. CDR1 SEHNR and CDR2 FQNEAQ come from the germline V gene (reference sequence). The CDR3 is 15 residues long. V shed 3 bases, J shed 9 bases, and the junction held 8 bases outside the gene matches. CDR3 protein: CASSLGQRGGLEQFF. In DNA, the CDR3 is TGTGCCAGCAGCTTGGGCCAGCGGGGGGGCCTTGAGCAGTTCTTC.

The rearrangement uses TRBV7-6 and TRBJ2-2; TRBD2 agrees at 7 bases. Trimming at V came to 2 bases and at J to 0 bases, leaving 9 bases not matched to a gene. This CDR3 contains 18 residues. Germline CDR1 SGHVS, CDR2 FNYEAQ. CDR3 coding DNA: TGTGCCAGCAGCTTATCCCCTAGACTAGCTTCGAACACCGGGGAGCTGTTTTTT. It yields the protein CASSLSPRLASNTGELFF.

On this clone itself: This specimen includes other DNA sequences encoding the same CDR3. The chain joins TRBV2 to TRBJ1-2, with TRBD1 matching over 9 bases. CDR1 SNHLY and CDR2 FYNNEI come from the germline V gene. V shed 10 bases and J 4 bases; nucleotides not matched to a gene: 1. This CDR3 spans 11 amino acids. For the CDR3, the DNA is TGTGCCACGGGACAGGGCTATGGCTACACCTTC. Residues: CATGQGYGYTF.

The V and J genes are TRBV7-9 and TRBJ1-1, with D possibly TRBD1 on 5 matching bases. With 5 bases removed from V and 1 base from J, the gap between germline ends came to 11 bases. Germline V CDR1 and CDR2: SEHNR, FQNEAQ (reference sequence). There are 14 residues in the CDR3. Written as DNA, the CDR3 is TGTGCCAGCAGCACCGTGGGGGGGAACACTGAAGCTTTCTTT. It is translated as CASSTVGGNTEAFF.

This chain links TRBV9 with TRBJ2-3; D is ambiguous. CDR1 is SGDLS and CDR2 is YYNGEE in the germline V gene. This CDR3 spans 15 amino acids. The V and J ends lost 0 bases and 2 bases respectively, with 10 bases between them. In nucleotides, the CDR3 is TGTGCCAGCAGCGTAGATTGGGGTAACACAGATACGCAGTATTTT. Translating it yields CASSVDWGNTDTQYF.